This T cell receptor beta chain is drawn from a study of beta chain features in type 1 diabetes. Broader study findings: Among patients, naive, central memory and Treg TCRB repertoires appeared more similar than among healthy donors. High-TCR-expressing cells could be over-represented by cDNA sequencing. Shorter TCRB CDR3s, moderately but significantly so, were found in Type 1 diabetes patients in all four CD4+ subsets. Patients with type 1 diabetes showed fewer VDJ junction insertions and more deletions.

The CDR3 has 14 residues. Trimming cost V 0 bases and J 4 bases, with 11 bases left between them. Germline lookup yields CDR1 SGHRS and CDR2 YFSETQ. In regard to this clone: The antigen is unknown.

Sequenced material consisted of expressed TCRB transcripts (all of the isolated RNA was reverse transcribed). Clones were read by immunoSEQ multiplex PCR, and TCRdb kept only the in-frame ones, dropping some. The repertoire holds hundreds of thousands of clones, with 11% to 15% as singletons. This TCR derives from a man between 18 and 29 years old with type 1 diabetes. The chain couples TRBV5-1 to TRBJ2-7; D is unclear. Specimen: naive CD4+ T cells from blood. The CDR3 DNA follows: TGCGCCAGCAGCTTGGAGGACGGGTCTTACGAGCAGTACTTC. Translated, it gives CASSLEDGSYEQYF.